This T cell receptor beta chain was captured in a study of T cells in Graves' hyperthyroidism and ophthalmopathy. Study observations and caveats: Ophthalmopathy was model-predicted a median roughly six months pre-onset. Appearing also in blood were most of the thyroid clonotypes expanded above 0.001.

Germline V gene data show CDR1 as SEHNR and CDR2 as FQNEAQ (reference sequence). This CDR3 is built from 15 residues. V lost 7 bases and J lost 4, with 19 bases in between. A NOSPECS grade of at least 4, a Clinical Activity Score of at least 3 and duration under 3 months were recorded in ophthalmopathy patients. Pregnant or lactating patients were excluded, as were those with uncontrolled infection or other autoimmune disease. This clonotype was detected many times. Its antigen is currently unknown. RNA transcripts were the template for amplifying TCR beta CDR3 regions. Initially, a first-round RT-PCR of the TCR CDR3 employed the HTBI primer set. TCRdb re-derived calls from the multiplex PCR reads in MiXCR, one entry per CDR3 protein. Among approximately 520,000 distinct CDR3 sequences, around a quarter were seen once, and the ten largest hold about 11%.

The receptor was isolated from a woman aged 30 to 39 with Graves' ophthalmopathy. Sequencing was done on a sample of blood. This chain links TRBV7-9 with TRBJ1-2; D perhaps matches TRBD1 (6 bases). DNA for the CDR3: TGTGCCAGCAAGCACGGGACACTCGATATCTATGGCTACACCTTC. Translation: CASKHGTLDIYGYTF.